These T cell receptor beta chains were read from a single sample in a study of T-cell memory formation after mild COVID-19. MiXCR, run by TCRdb on the 5' RACE reads, gives a single entry per CDR3 protein. The data contain roughly 350,000 distinct CDR3 sequences, roughly an eighth of them singletons. Sequencing was carried out using PBMCs or a T cell subset sorted from them (not recorded which). The receptors here all came from a man aged 18-30 years who had mild COVID-19 (a few samples of this study predate the infection). Cell type and time point are not known. Each CDR3 is given with its conserved first and last residue. D genes are given only for firm matches. Not all rows give a size; the values are once, few, many and, for expanded clones, a class.

TRBD1 TRBJ1-6 TRBV4-2 many CASSQPQGSPLHF TGTGCCAGCAGCCAACCACAGGGGTCACCCCTCCACTTT
TRBD2 TRBJ2-5 TRBV20-1 few CSASKGLAGGSGTQYF TGCAGTGCTAGTAAAGGACTAGCGGGGGGGTCCGGGACCCAGTACTTC
- TRBJ1-1 TRBV29-1 few CSVDERLEAFF TGCAGCGTTGATGAGCGCCTCGAAGCTTTCTTT
- TRBJ2-5 TRBV12-3/TRBV12-4 - CASSRQAPETQYF TGTGCCAGCAGCCGACAGGCACCAGAGACCCAGTACTTC
- TRBJ2-1 TRBV25-1 - CASRTYYNEQFF TGTGCCAGCAGGACATATTACAATGAGCAGTTCTTC
- TRBJ1-2 TRBV6-5 few CASSKIGTDNGYTF TGTGCCAGCAGTAAAATAGGAACAGATAATGGCTACACCTTC
- TRBJ2-7 TRBV10-3 once CAITLGGGYEQYF TGTGCCATCACCCTCGGGGGAGGCTACGAGCAGTACTTC
- TRBJ2-3 TRBV2 many CASSGDYSDTQYF TGTGCCAGCAGTGGTGACTACTCAGATACGCAGTATTTT
- TRBJ1-5 TRBV7-9 few CASSSGTQVQPQHF TGTGCCAGCAGCTCCGGGACTCAGGTCCAGCCCCAGCATTTT
- TRBJ2-5 TRBV5-1 few CASSLTDPQETQYF TGCGCCAGCAGTCTGACAGACCCACAAGAGACCCAGTACTTC
TRBD2 TRBJ2-7 TRBV10-3 few CAISPGTSGEGNEQYF TGTGCCATCAGTCCGGGGACTAGCGGGGAGGGTAACGAGCAGTACTTC
- TRBJ1-6 TRBV20-1 few CSARDRGAHSPLHF TGCAGTGCTAGAGATAGAGGGGCCCATTCACCCCTCCACTTT
- TRBJ2-5 TRBV11-2 - CASSSWTAQYF TGTGCCAGCAGCTCCTGGACAGCTCAGTACTTC
- TRBJ1-5 TRBV5-6 few CASSFGDNSNQPQHF TGTGCCAGCAGCTTCGGGGATAATAGCAATCAGCCCCAGCATTTT
- TRBJ1-5 TRBV18 - CASSPDLNSNQPQHF TGTGCCAGCTCACCCGACCTCAATAGCAATCAGCCCCAGCATTTT
- TRBJ2-1 TRBV4-1 few CASSQEGGGNEQFF TGCGCCAGCAGCCAAGAAGGGGGTGGTAATGAGCAGTTCTTC
- TRBJ1-5 TRBV4-1 - CASSQDQRFQPQHF TGCGCCAGCAGCCAAGATCAGAGATTCCAGCCCCAGCATTTT
- TRBJ2-5 TRBV6-4 few CASRSTTETQYF TGTGCCAGCAGGTCGACCACAGAGACCCAGTACTTC
- TRBJ1-2 TRBV4-1 few CASSARTGFGYTF TGCGCCAGCAGCGCCCGAACGGGTTTTGGCTACACCTTC
- TRBJ2-3 TRBV10-1 few CASRAGPSPEPQYF TGCGCCAGCAGAGCTGGACCATCTCCTGAACCGCAGTATTTT
TRBD1 TRBJ1-2 TRBV12-3/TRBV12-4 few CASIQSGTVRNYGYTF TGTGCCAGCATTCAAAGTGGGACAGTTCGAAACTATGGCTACACCTTC
- TRBJ2-7 TRBV7-9 many CASSLIGGEQYF TGTGCCAGCAGCTTGATCGGGGGCGAGCAGTACTTC
TRBD1 TRBJ1-4 TRBV28 few CASREGTGREKLFF TGTGCCAGCAGGGAAGGGACAGGAAGGGAAAAACTGTTTTTT
TRBD1 TRBJ1-6 TRBV7-2 - CASSMETGGIGSPLHF TGTGCCAGCAGCATGGAGACAGGGGGGATCGGTTCACCCCTCCACTTT
- TRBJ1-3 TRBV11-3 - CASSLDGSSGNTIYF TGTGCCAGCAGCTTAGACGGATCCTCTGGAAACACCATATATTTT